The entry that follows covers one T cell receptor beta chain sequence. It has no known antigen specificity. The input lacks base qualities; no much larger clone sits a single base away. In the prospective study, participants were 18 to 89 years old, resided in fewer than 25 geographic areas of the United States, and were enrolled through a virtual design. To assign participants to cohorts, the prospective study relied on clinical history that participants themselves reported in a screening survey and a study questionnaire. Recovered participants in ImmuneRACE Cohort 3 were defined as having two consecutive negative NP/OP PCR tests, clearance from a healthcare professional, or resolution of symptoms. Each participant in the prospective study had whole blood, serum and a nasopharyngeal or oropharyngeal swab collected by mobile phlebotomists. Participants in the prospective study had the option to provide additional blood draws and questionnaires over a roughly two-month period. Blood samples from the prospective study were shipped frozen or at room temperature prior to DNA extraction.

This sample is part of a study of blood T cell repertoires in COVID-19 (dated by TCRdb to 2018 to 2021). General notes on the study: Samples from collaborators originated in the United States, Italy and Spain and spanned both the acute and convalescent phases of COVID-19. The material from the prospective study consisted of cDNA or gDNA derived from T cells, B-cell-depleted T cells, or PBMCs. Subjects who had been exposed to COVID-19, were actively infected with it, or had recovered from it provided the deeply sampled blood TCRbeta repertoires that made up the dataset. The repertoires were made available in a free public database intended to serve as a resource for research on the immune response to SARS-CoV-2. Samples came from the ongoing ImmuneRACE study (first 160 participants) plus 1,254 subjects from 6 global collaborators. Nearly every sample came with metadata listing a de-identified subject ID, COVID-19 status, age in years and sex. Where available, HLA class I and class II types were taken from metadata supplied by the sample provider and were not determined by assay-based typing. Findings and caveats that apply to the study as a whole: Clinical and demographic metadata were provided uncurated, with the amount varying by source and participant.

TCRbeta CDR3 regions were amplified from genomic DNA using the immunoSEQ Assay, a bias-controlled multiplex PCR. On the authors' methods: Nucleated cell counts per sample were estimated from amplification of reference gene primers within the assay. Sequence reads were collapsed and filtered to measure the absolute abundance of every unique TCRbeta CDR3 rearrangement. Productive Simpson clonality was computed per sample as the square root of Simpson's diversity index over productive rearrangements. Held by TCRdb, this immuneACCESS table contains in-frame sequences only and omits some clones. Under half of the omission traces to an unresolved V gene where checked; the cause of the rest is unknown. The V and J calls and the clone size are those of that table, but D and trimming were determined from the DNA. This sample gives a few hundred thousand clones in total; around 85% of them show up just once. The ten most abundant clones make up roughly 2% of the sample.

V is clipped by 6 bases and J by 6 bases, and the sequence between their germline boundaries is 14 bases long. From cysteine to phenylalanine, the CDR3 is 14 amino acids long. Of the read, only the CDR3 DNA is kept; its 42 bases are in frame from base 1. CDR1 and CDR2, per the germline V gene, are MNHEY and SVGAGI. The sequence derives from a man under 40 who had recovered from COVID-19. Source material: PBMCs or T cells enriched from blood (not recorded which). Here the chain combines TRBV6-5 and TRBJ2-2; the D segment could be TRBD2, given 5 matching bases. The nucleotides read TGTGCCAGCAGGGTCTTCCTCGGGGCCGGGGAGCTGTTTTTT. Its protein is CASRVFLGAGELFF.